These 5 T cell receptor beta chains originate from one sample sequenced in a study of cytomegalovirus exposure and HLA in healthy donors. The primer mix had 60 Vbeta and 13 Jbeta primers. Method: immunoSEQ multiplex PCR; TCRdb's copy keeps in-frame clones and lacks some. The sample consists of around 92,000 clones, more than 60% of them appearing once. Material for sequencing was PBMCs. The receptors derive from a human donor in good health.

The gene calls are TRBV11-2 and TRBJ2-2; no definite D call. CDR1 is SGHAT, CDR2 FQNNGV, per germline. The length of the CDR3 is 14 residues. Trimming pared 2 bases from V and 4 bases from J, leaving 8 bases between. This chain's CDR3 is CASSLFLLTGELFF. The CDR3 DNA follows: TGTGCCAGCAGCTTATTTCTTCTCACCGGGGAGCTGTTTTTT. The full variable domain, with the rest looked up from reference TRBV11-2 and TRBJ2-2, is EAGVAQSPRYKIIEKRQSVAFWCNPISGHATLYWYQQILGQGPKLLIQFQNNGVVDDSQLPKDRFSAERLKGVDSTLKIQPAKLEDSAVYLCASSLFLLTGELFFGEGSRLTVL.

The chain links TRBV19 to TRBJ2-5; 8 bases are a match to TRBD2. The J call is uncertain, as TRBJ2-7 better fits the DNA end. The CDR3 consists of 17 residues. Germline V gives CDR1 LNHDA, CDR2 SQIVND (reference sequence). The CDR3: CASSISGGGAQFYEQYF. The CDR3 DNA sequence: TGTGCCAGTAGTATTTCGGGAGGGGGGGCCCAATTCTACGAGCAGTACTTC.

This clone was detected only once. V and J are TRBV5-1 and TRBJ2-5; 9 bases line up with TRBD2. The J call may be wrong; the DNA end is better matched by TRBJ2-7. This CDR3 is built from 16 residues. The germline V gene encodes CDR1 SGHRS and CDR2 YFSETQ. For the CDR3, the DNA is TGCGCCAGCAGCTTAGGGACTAGCCCCCACTCCTACGAGCAGTACTTC. Amino acids: CASSLGTSPHSYEQYF.

The chain links TRBV12-5 to TRBJ1-6; 10 bases map to TRBD1. The CDR3 is 15 residues long. With V trimmed by 10 bases and J by 9 bases, 12 bases remained unmatched. Germline CDR1 and CDR2: LGHNT and FRNRAP. Here the CDR3 DNA reads TGTGCTACCTGGGATCCGGGACAGGGGTCTTCACCCCTCCACTTT. Translating it yields CATWDPGQGSSPLHF.

J is TRBJ1-5 and V is TRBV7-2; 7 bases line up with TRBD1. The V and J ends lost 1 base and 4 bases, in that order; junction bases with no gene match: 7. In germline, CDR1 is SGHTA, CDR2 FQGNSA. The length of the CDR3 is 16 residues. The CDR3 region is CASSLDPPGQNQPQHF. CDR3 DNA sequence: TGTGCCAGCAGCTTAGACCCACCGGGACAGAATCAGCCCCAGCATTTT. Looking up the rest from reference TRBV7-2 and TRBJ1-5 gives the full variable domain: GAGVSQSPSNKVTEKGKDVELRCDPISGHTALYWYRQSLGQGLEFLIYFQGNSAPDKSGLPSDRFSAERTGGSVSTLTIQRTQQEDSAVYLCASSLDPPGQNQPQHFGDGTRLSIL.